The 16 T cell receptor beta chains below were found in one sample sequenced in a study of CD4+ T cells in melanoma. Here immunoSEQ multiplex PCR was the method, and the copy in TCRdb shows in-frame clones only, minus some. The top ten clones hold about an eighth of a sample with about 50,000 clones, approximately 89% of them seen once. The specimen sequenced was peripheral blood. The receptor source for this set is a human donor with melanoma.

The CDR3 sequence: CASSLSREGNYGYTF. CDR3 nucleotides: TGTGCCAGCAGCTTATCCAGGGAGGGGAACTATGGCTACACCTTC. The rearrangement uses TRBV7-3 and TRBJ1-2, with a possible D match to TRBD1 (5 bases). Germline assignment: CDR1 SGHTA and CDR2 FQGTGA. Trimming took 2 bases from V and 2 from J, leaving 12 bases between them. The CDR3 sequence is 15 residues long.

The chain has TRBV7-3 and TRBJ2-1, with TRBD2 matching over 9 bases. CDR3 length: 16 residues. The trim removed 1 base at V and 3 bases at J, leaving 4 bases unmatched. Germline CDR1 reads SGHTA; CDR2 reads FQGTGA. CDR3 in DNA: TGTGCCAGCAGCTTAAGACTAGCGGTCGACTACAATGAGCAGTTCTTC. Protein product: CASSLRLAVDYNEQFF.

The chain uses TRBV27 and TRBJ1-1; a weak D match, TRBD1 (6 bases). CDR1 is MNHEY and CDR2 is SMNVEV in the germline V gene (reference sequence). V lost 3 bases and J lost 1, with 6 bases in between. There are 13 residues in the CDR3. The CDR3 coding sequence is TGTGCCAGCAGTTTGGGACAGAACACTGAAGCTTTCTTT. Residues: CASSLGQNTEAFF.

The chain employs TRBV23-1 and TRBJ2-5; D gene ambiguous. Judging by the DNA end, TRBJ2-7 fits better; the J call may be wrong. TRBV23-1 is noted as an ORF with a role that remains uncertain. The CDR3 length is 15 residues. The CDR3, as DNA: TGCGCCAGCAGTCTTAGGGCAGAAACTACCTACGAGCAGTACTTC. It yields the protein CASSLRAETTYEQYF.

This chain uses TRBV28 with TRBJ2-5; 8 bases agree with TRBD1. This CDR3 region has 14 residues. Germline loops: CDR1 MDHEN, CDR2 SYDVKM. With 4 bases clipped from V and 5 bases from J, the junction kept 6 bases outside the gene matches. The chain's CDR3 is CASSSQGARETQYF. For the CDR3, the DNA is TGTGCCAGCAGTTCCCAGGGGGCGCGGGAGACCCAGTACTTC.

V usage is TRBV7-9 and J usage is TRBJ2-5; D is possibly TRBD2 (6 bases). V lost 5 bases, J lost 1 base, and 11 bases lay in between. Germline V gene data show CDR1 as SEHNR and CDR2 as FQNEAQ (reference sequence). This CDR3 has 14 amino acids. The CDR3 reads CASSHGGFQETQYF. CDR3 DNA: TGTGCCAGCAGCCATGGGGGGTTCCAAGAGACCCAGTACTTC.

The chain has TRBV9 and TRBJ2-6, with D uncertain. V was cut by 7 bases and J by 1 base, with 9 bases left in between. The CDR3 extends over 14 amino acids. CDR1 is SGDLS, CDR2 YYNGEE, per germline. The CDR3 spells CASASFSGANVLTF. The CDR3 DNA reads as TGTGCCAGCGCATCCTTTTCTGGGGCCAACGTCCTGACTTTC.

This clone appeared once. The chain is built from TRBV6-5 and TRBJ2-2; TRBD2 agrees at 7 bases. The CDR3 runs 16 residues. Per germline, CDR1 MNHEY and CDR2 SVGAGI. The J segment lost 7 bases and the V segment lost 3 bases, leaving 11 bases of the junction unmatched. The CDR3 spells CASSYGAGAADGELFF. The CDR3, as DNA: TGTGCCAGCAGTTATGGGGCGGGAGCGGCGGACGGGGAGCTGTTTTTT.

This sequence joins TRBV5-1 and TRBJ1-2; possibly TRBD1 for D (5 bases). The germline V and J ends were trimmed by 4 bases and 4 bases, with 17 bases remaining between them. Germline V gene sequence: CDR1 SGHRS, CDR2 YFSETQ. The CDR3 contains 15 residues. CDR3 loop: CASSPVVRQGYGYTF. Written as DNA, the CDR3 is TGCGCCAGCAGCCCGGTCGTGAGGCAGGGCTATGGCTACACCTTC.

This chain joins TRBV27 and TRBJ1-2; 12 bases match TRBD1. CDR1 is MNHEY and CDR2 is SMNVEV in the germline V gene (reference sequence). The CDR3 has 15 residues. J lost 4 bases, V lost 6 bases, and 6 bases had no gene match. The CDR3 reads CASSRDRGRTYGYTF. In DNA, the CDR3 is TGTGCCAGCAGCCGGGACAGGGGGCGAACCTATGGCTACACCTTC.

This chain uses TRBV28 with TRBJ1-5; D is undetermined. CDR1 and CDR2 from the germline V gene are MDHEN and SYDVKM. The CDR3 has 14 residues. V gave up 2 bases and J gave up 5 bases, with 10 bases separating them. The DNA for the CDR3 is TGTGCCAGCAGTTTAGGCAGCGGGGATCAGCCCCAGCATTTT. Translated, it gives CASSLGSGDQPQHF.

This rearrangement joins TRBV14 to TRBJ1-6; 9 bases match TRBD1. Germline CDR1 is SGHDN and CDR2 is FVKESK. This CDR3 has 15 residues. The trim removed 4 bases at V and 9 bases at J, leaving 7 bases unmatched. CDR3 protein: CASSRTGDMSSPLHF. CDR3 DNA: TGTGCCAGCAGCCGGACAGGGGACATGAGTTCACCCCTCCACTTT.

The genes are TRBV11-3 and TRBJ2-1, with a tentative D call TRBD1 (6 bases). This CDR3 is 12 amino acids long. CDR1 is SGHNT and CDR2 is YENEEA in the germline V gene. Between the trimmed V and J ends, which lost 5 bases and 8 bases, there was a span of 10 bases. The CDR3 protein is CASSPGTHEQFF. Here the CDR3 DNA reads TGTGCCAGCAGCCCAGGGACACATGAGCAGTTCTTC. Full variable domain (missing parts from reference TRBV11-3 and TRBJ2-1): EAGVVQSPRYKIIEKKQPVAFWCNPISGHNTLYWYLQNLGQGPELLIRYENEEAVDDSQLPKDRFSAERLKGVDSTLKIQPAELGDSAVYLCASSPGTHEQFFGPGTRLTVL.

This clone was counted between two and nine times. The V and J genes are TRBV5-1 and TRBJ1-2; no reliable D call. From germline, CDR1 is SGHRS and CDR2 YFSETQ. This CDR3 region has 11 residues. Trimming removed 8 bases from V and 7 bases from J, with 12 bases in between. The CDR3 loop is CASRADGGYTF. The CDR3 bases are TGCGCCAGTCGAGCGGATGGTGGCTACACCTTC.

CDR3 residues: CASSSGQYGTEAFF. CDR3 coding DNA: TGTGCCAGCAGTTCAGGGCAATATGGCACTGAAGCTTTCTTT. This chain joins TRBV2 and TRBJ1-1; D is possibly TRBD1 (5 bases). The CDR3 is 14 amino acids. Germline CDR1 reads SNHLY; CDR2 reads FYNNEI. V gave up 5 bases and J gave up 4 bases, with 14 bases separating them.

The chain couples TRBV13 to TRBJ1-2, with unresolved D. V was shortened by 10 bases and J by 5 bases, with 26 bases between the two germline ends. The CDR3 runs to 16 residues. Germline V gene data show CDR1 as PRHDT and CDR2 as FYEKMQ (reference sequence). The CDR3 sequence is CAIPSRRAPNFYGYTF. The CDR3 bases are TGTGCCATCCCGTCCCGGAGGGCCCCAAATTTTTATGGCTACACCTTC.